Sequencing of this T cell receptor (beta chain) was carried out in a study of T cell changes during pregnancy in multiple sclerosis. The length of the CDR3 is 16 residues. Germline V CDR1 and CDR2: LGHNA, YSLEER. V was trimmed by 6 bases and J by 1 base, leaving 19 bases between them. Assay: immunoSEQ multiplex PCR; the TCRdb copy retains only in-frame clones and omits some. The sample contains 45,000 to 65,000 clones, 94% of which appear only once. The chain is built from TRBV4-3 and TRBJ2-7; D is unresolved. The material was CD8+ T cells from peripheral blood mononuclear cells, obtained in the third trimester of pregnancy. The receptor was derived from a female donor with multiple sclerosis, enrolled in a pregnancy study. CDR3 sequence reads: CASSHELIHPSYEQYF. The CDR3 nucleotides are TGCGCCAGCAGTCATGAACTCATCCACCCTTCCTACGAGCAGTACTTC.